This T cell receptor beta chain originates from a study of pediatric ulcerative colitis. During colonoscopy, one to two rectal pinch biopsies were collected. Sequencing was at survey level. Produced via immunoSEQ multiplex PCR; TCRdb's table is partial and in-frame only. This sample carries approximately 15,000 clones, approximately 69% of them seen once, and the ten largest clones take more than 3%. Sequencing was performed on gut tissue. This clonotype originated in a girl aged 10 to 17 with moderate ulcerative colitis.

The CDR3 nucleotides read TGTGCCAGCAGCCCCCCGGGGGTCACTGAAGCTTTCTTT. Translating gives CASSPPGVTEAFF. The chain joins TRBV7-9 to TRBJ1-1; tentatively, D is TRBD1 (5 bases). The CDR3 is made up of 13 amino acids. Deletions cut 5 bases from V and 4 bases from J, with 11 bases between. Germline values: CDR1 SEHNR, CDR2 FQNEAQ (reference sequence).